A single TCR beta chain is shown here with its context. Sequencing used immunoSEQ multiplex PCR; TCRdb keeps in-frame clones, though not all of them. The sample shows under 50,000 clones, around 89% of them seen only once. The data derive from a study of T cell changes during pregnancy in multiple sclerosis. V shed 4 bases and J 4 bases; nucleotides not matched to a gene: 6. The CDR3 sequence is 16 residues long. CDR1 is MDHEN, CDR2 SYDVKM, per germline. This chain joins TRBV28 and TRBJ2-1; 11 nucleotides line up with TRBD2. This specimen was CD4+ T cells from peripheral blood mononuclear cells, taken after pregnancy. The sequence came from a female donor with multiple sclerosis, enrolled in a pregnancy study. In nucleotides, the CDR3 is TGTGCCAGCAGTTCCCAGACTAGCGGGGCTTACAATGAGCAGTTCTTC. Encoded protein: CASSSQTSGAYNEQFF. The entire variable domain, with the rest obtained from reference TRBV28 and TRBJ2-1, is as follows: DVKVTQSSRYLVKRTGEKVFLECVQDMDHENMFWYRQDPGLGLRLIYFSYDVKMKEKGDIPEGYSVSREKKERFSLILESASTNQTSMYLCASSSQTSGAYNEQFFGPGTRLTVL.